This entry lists 26 T cell receptor beta chains sequenced from one sample in a study of graft-versus-host responses after intestinal transplantation. Their target antigens are unknown. Data came from immunoSEQ multiplex PCR; TCRdb stores just in-frame clones and leaves some out. Among 23,000 or so clones listed, approximately 78% were seen once. The specimen comprised unstimulated CD8+ T cells sorted from spleen or lymph node cells, sampled before transplant. These receptors came from a human donor who was the organ donor for an intestinal transplant.

The chain has TRBV10-2 and TRBJ2-5, with D perhaps TRBD1 (6 bases). Germline V gene sequence: CDR1 WSHSY, CDR2 SAAADI. Trimming took 7 bases from V and 4 from J, leaving 7 bases between them. The CDR3 is made up of 11 amino acids. As DNA, the CDR3 is TGCGCCAGCAAACAGGGAGAGACCCAGTACTTC. Its translation is CASKQGETQYF.

The genes are TRBV7-7 and TRBJ2-7; 9 bases agree with TRBD2. The CDR3 runs 13 residues. Looked up from germline, CDR1 is SSHAT and CDR2 is FNYEAQ (reference sequence). Trimming took 9 bases from V and 0 from J; bases not matched to a gene: 3. The CDR3 spells CASSAGGSYEQYF. CDR3 sequence (DNA): TGTGCCAGTTCAGCGGGGGGCTCCTACGAGCAGTACTTC.

This clone was found once. This chain links TRBV11-3 with TRBJ1-2; D possibly corresponds to TRBD1 (6 bases). This CDR3 has 15 amino acids. CDR1 is SGHNT and CDR2 is YENEEA in the germline V gene. Trimming removed 3 bases from V and 2 bases from J, with 13 bases in between. The CDR3 DNA reads TGTGCCAGCAGCTTGAACAGGGACCCAAACTATGGCTACACCTTC. This gives the protein CASSLNRDPNYGYTF.

J is TRBJ2-7 and V is TRBV4-1; 14 positions agree with TRBD2. The CDR3 has 15 amino acids. V was clipped by 1 base and J by 6 bases; unmatched bases: 2. Germline values: CDR1 MGHRA, CDR2 YSYEKL. The CDR3 is CASSQGLAGGREQYF. The CDR3 DNA reads as TGCGCCAGCAGCCAAGGACTAGCGGGGGGGCGCGAGCAGTACTTC.

The V and J genes are TRBV9 and TRBJ1-2, with D perhaps TRBD1 (5 bases). This CDR3 contains 12 residues. From germline, CDR1 is SGDLS and CDR2 YYNGEE. Trimming cost V 0 bases and J 6 bases, with 6 bases left between them. Written as DNA, the CDR3 is TGTGCCAGCAGCGTAGGGGGGGATGGCTACACCTTC. This gives the protein CASSVGGDGYTF.

The chain recombines TRBV7-8 with TRBJ2-3, with D perhaps matching TRBD1 (6 bases). The CDR3 spans 12 residues. V shed 5 bases and J shed 6 bases, with 9 bases lying between them. CDR1 is SGHVS and CDR2 is FQNEAQ in the germline V gene. The CDR3 reads CASSRGGDTQYF. DNA of the CDR3: TGTGCCAGCAGCCGTGGGGGCGATACGCAGTATTTT.

This chain uses TRBV4-3 with TRBJ1-3; TRBD1 matches at 7 bases. The CDR3 sequence is 17 residues long. V lost 0 bases and J lost 1; bases outside the gene matches: 6. Germline CDR1 reads LGHNA; CDR2 reads YSLEER. The CDR3 DNA sequence: TGCGCCAGCAGCCAAGATAGAGACAGGGTGTCTGGAAACACCATATATTTT. Its translation is CASSQDRDRVSGNTIYF.

The table lists this clone with a few counts. The V call is TRBV6-1, the J call TRBJ2-7; perhaps TRBD1 as D (6 bases). V was pared by 0 bases and J by 0 bases, with 12 bases between. Germline CDR1 MNHNS, CDR2 SASEGT. The CDR3 contains 16 residues. As DNA, the CDR3 is TGTGCCAGCAGTGAAGCGGACAGTTACAGCTCCTACGAGCAGTACTTC. Translating gives CASSEADSYSSYEQYF.

V is TRBV4-3 and J is TRBJ1-2, with D tentatively TRBD1 (6 bases). V lost 1 base to trimming and J lost 4 bases, with 7 bases between them. CDR3 size: 13 residues. Germline V gene lookup returns CDR1 LGHNA and CDR2 YSLEER. The chain's CDR3 is CASSQVGGYGYTF. The CDR3 bases are TGCGCCAGCAGCCAAGTAGGGGGCTATGGCTACACCTTC.

This clone was picked up a small number of times. The chain couples TRBV4-2 to TRBJ2-5; D remains unclear. V was clipped by 3 bases and J by 0 bases, with 8 bases between them. The CDR3 runs 14 residues. Germline CDR1 is LGHNA and CDR2 is YNFKEQ. CDR3 sequence reads: CASSHRQYQETQYF. CDR3 bases: TGTGCCAGCAGCCACCGGCAATACCAAGAGACCCAGTACTTC.

The chain joins TRBV11-2 to TRBJ1-1; D is possibly TRBD1 (5 bases). Trimming removed 0 bases at V and 2 bases at J, with 7 bases between. The V gene's germline CDR1 is SGHAT and CDR2 FQNNGV. The CDR3 length is 14 residues. The CDR3 DNA is TGTGCCAGCAGCTTAGAACAGGTAAACACTGAAGCTTTCTTT. Amino acid sequence: CASSLEQVNTEAFF.

CDR3 region: CASSNDAYEQYF. CDR3 nucleotides: TGCGCCAGCAGCAACGACGCCTACGAGCAGTACTTC. The chain couples TRBV5-1 to TRBJ2-7; D ambiguous. The CDR3 spans 12 residues. V shed 4 bases and J shed 2 bases, with 7 bases lying between them. Germline values: CDR1 SGHRS, CDR2 YFSETQ.

This chain links TRBV7-9 with TRBJ1-2; the match to TRBD1 covers 8 bases. The CDR3 spans 15 residues. V trimming: 5 bases; J trimming: 6 bases; junction bases outside the gene matches: 11. Germline V gives CDR1 SEHNR, CDR2 FQNEAQ (reference sequence). CDR3 region: CASSHPDRAVDGYTF. The CDR3 nucleotides read TGTGCCAGCAGCCACCCGGACAGGGCCGTGGATGGCTACACCTTC.

The chain employs TRBV7-9 and TRBJ2-3; 9 nucleotides line up with TRBD1. Germline lookup yields CDR1 SEHNR and CDR2 FQNEAQ (reference sequence). The CDR3 has 15 residues. Trimming cost V 6 bases and J 2 bases; bases outside gene matches: 6. This CDR3 is CASSPGQGYTDTQYF. CDR3 in DNA: TGTGCCAGCAGTCCGGGACAGGGATACACAGATACGCAGTATTTT.

This clone is a singleton in its sample. This sample includes further DNA sequences coding for the same CDR3. The gene calls are TRBV12-5 and TRBJ2-7; D call uncertain. This CDR3 is 15 amino acids long. V gave up 6 bases and J gave up 7 bases, with 22 bases separating them. Germline V gene lookup returns CDR1 LGHNT and CDR2 FRNRAP. CDR3 residues: CASGRQPDGAREQYF. CDR3 DNA: TGTGCTAGTGGGCGACAACCGGACGGCGCGAGGGAGCAGTACTTC. Filled out from reference TRBV12-5 and TRBJ2-7, the complete variable domain reads DARVTQTPRHKVTEMGQEVTMRCQPILGHNTVFWYRQTMMQGLELLAYFRNRAPLDDSGMPKDRFSAEMPDATLATLKIQPSEPRDSAVYFCASGRQPDGAREQYFGPGTRLTVT.

The V call is TRBV5-1, the J call TRBJ2-6; possibly TRBD1 for D (5 bases). V dropped 4 bases and J dropped 0 bases, with 8 bases sitting between them. Germline V gives CDR1 SGHRS, CDR2 YFSETQ. CDR3 length: 15 residues. Here the CDR3 reads CASSPDSSGANVLTF. In DNA, the CDR3 is TGCGCCAGCAGCCCAGACAGCTCTGGGGCCAACGTCCTGACTTTC.

The chain is built from TRBV7-9 and TRBJ2-3, with D tentatively TRBD2 (6 bases). The CDR3 contains 17 residues. CDR1 SEHNR and CDR2 FQNEAQ come from the germline V gene (reference sequence). V was shortened by 7 bases and J by 4 bases, with 24 bases between the two germline ends. The CDR3 coding sequence is TGTGCCAGCACAGGGCTCATGGGGGAGGAGCGGGCAGATACGCAGTATTTT. It yields the protein CASTGLMGEERADTQYF.

The CDR3 DNA is TGTGCCAGCAGCTTTAAACAGGGGCAGGGCACTGAAGCTTTCTTT. Its translation: CASSFKQGQGTEAFF. The chain recombines TRBV7-9 with TRBJ1-1, with TRBD1 identical over 7 bases. The CDR3 is 15 residues long. The V and J ends lost 3 bases and 4 bases, in that order; junction bases with no gene match: 8. Germline V lookup: CDR1 SEHNR, CDR2 FQNEAQ (reference sequence).

This chain joins TRBV4-3 and TRBJ2-1; 16 positions match TRBD2. This CDR3 is built from 18 residues. From germline, CDR1 is LGHNA and CDR2 YSLEER. V shed 4 bases, J shed 2 bases, and the junction held 5 bases outside the gene matches. The CDR3 DNA sequence: TGCGCCAGCAGCCCCACAGGGACTAGCGGGGGGGCCTACAATGAGCAGTTCTTC. Translating gives CASSPTGTSGGAYNEQFF.

This sequence joins TRBV21-1 and TRBJ2-7; the tabulated D call, TRBD2, remains unverified against the DNA. TRBV21-1 is listed as a pseudogene. This CDR3 has 14 residues. CDR3 loop: CASSKGAGFYEQYF. CDR3 coding DNA: TGTGCCAGCAGCAAAGGAGCGGGTTTCTACGAGCAGTACTTC.

The genes are TRBV15 and TRBJ1-2; 8 nucleotides align to TRBD1. The CDR3 has 15 residues. CDR1 LNHNV and CDR2 YYDKDF come from the germline V gene (reference sequence). V was clipped by 4 bases and J by 3 bases; unmatched bases: 7. CDR3 protein: CATSNGQGGDYGYTF. CDR3 coding DNA: TGTGCCACCAGCAACGGACAGGGCGGGGACTATGGCTACACCTTC.

The rearrangement joins TRBV6-5 to TRBJ2-1; the D is unclear. Trimming cost V 2 bases and J 9 bases, with 11 bases left between them. The germline V gene has CDR1 MNHEY and CDR2 SVGAGI. The CDR3 is made up of 13 amino acids. The CDR3, as DNA: TGTGCCAGCAGTTACGATTTTTTGGGTGAGCAGTTCTTC. This translates into CASSYDFLGEQFF.

The genes are TRBV4-3 and TRBJ2-1, with TRBD2 matching 14 bases. J was trimmed by 2 bases and V by 4 bases; bases with no gene match: 7. Per the germline V gene, CDR1 is LGHNA and CDR2 is YSLEER. CDR3 size: 18 residues. CDR3: CASSPGTSGGGTYNEQFF. The CDR3 DNA reads TGCGCCAGCAGCCCGGGGACTAGCGGGGGAGGAACCTACAATGAGCAGTTCTTC.

About this clone itself: Other DNA sequences in the sample encode the same CDR3. The chain carries TRBV5-1 and TRBJ2-7, with unresolved D. Trimming took off 0 bases at V and 3 bases at J, with 1 base between the two ends. CDR3 length: 11 residues. Germline V gives CDR1 SGHRS, CDR2 YFSETQ. Written as DNA, the CDR3 is TGCGCCAGCAGCTTGGGCTACGAGCAGTACTTC. This codes for CASSLGYEQYF.

This clone has a single count. The chain links TRBV5-1 to TRBJ2-1; D may be TRBD1 (6 bases). The CDR3 has 15 amino acids. The V gene's germline CDR1 is SGHRS and CDR2 YFSETQ. Trimming took 0 bases from V and 5 from J, leaving 12 bases between them. The CDR3 nucleotides are TGCGCCAGCAGCTTGGGACAGGATTATCACAATGAGCAGTTCTTC. Amino acids: CASSLGQDYHNEQFF. The complete variable domain, with remaining parts taken from reference TRBV5-1 and TRBJ2-1, reads KAGVTQTPRYLIKTRGQQVTLSCSPISGHRSVSWYQQTPGQGLQFLFEYFSETQRNKGNFPGRFSGRQFSNSRSEMNVSTLELGDSALYLCASSLGQDYHNEQFFGPGTRLTVL.

The V gene is TRBV27, the J gene TRBJ2-1; D is unresolved. The V and J ends lost 0 bases and 7 bases respectively, with 7 bases between them. This CDR3 has 13 amino acids. Germline CDR1 reads MNHEY; CDR2 reads SMNVEV (reference sequence). CDR3 coding DNA: TGTGCCAGCAGTTTATCTTTCCAAAATGAGCAGTTCTTC. Amino acids: CASSLSFQNEQFF.